This T cell receptor (beta chain) is drawn from a study of blood T cell repertoires in COVID-19. Turning to the study itself: Researchers got acute and convalescent COVID-19 samples from the United States, Italy and Spain.

Authors' data handling: Amplification of reference gene primers provided the estimated nucleated cell counts. Assay: immunoSEQ multiplex PCR; the TCRdb copy retains only in-frame clones and omits some. V and J calls and clone size are copied from that table; D and trimming were computed from the DNA. The sample contains approximately 250,000 clones, about 91% of which appear only once. The germline V gene encodes CDR1 LGHNT and CDR2 FRNRAP. CDR3 length equals 19 residues. V was clipped by 0 bases and J by 1 base, with 19 bases between them. Individuals drawn from 24 US areas were roughly 18 to 89 years old.

V gene TRBV12-5 combines with J gene TRBJ1-5, with D possibly matching TRBD1 (5 bases). Sequences were obtained from PBMCs or T cells enriched from blood (not recorded which). The origin of this receptor is a man aged 35-49 years who had been exposed to COVID-19. CDR3 sequence reads: CASGLVLVGGRRSNQPQHF. The CDR3 DNA is TGTGCTAGTGGTTTGGTACTTGTTGGGGGGAGGAGAAGCAATCAGCCCCAGCATTTT. Full variable domain (rest looked up from reference TRBV12-5 and TRBJ1-5): DARVTQTPRHKVTEMGQEVTMRCQPILGHNTVFWYRQTMMQGLELLAYFRNRAPLDDSGMPKDRFSAEMPDATLATLKIQPSEPRDSAVYFCASGLVLVGGRRSNQPQHFGDGTRLSIL.